Listed below are T cell receptor beta chains from one sample, sequenced in a study of identical twins. TCRdb reanalysed the 5' RACE reads using MiXCR and keeps one entry per CDR3 protein. The data show fewer than 900,000 distinct CDR3 sequences, roughly 20% seen once. These data were likewise used in another study, on T cells expressing NK-cell markers.

Sequenced sample: PBMCs. These receptor sequences come from a woman aged 18-35 years in good health. CDR3s include the opening cysteine and the closing phenylalanine or tryptophan.

v_call	j_call	cdr3_aa
TRBV10-3	TRBJ2-1	CAISETSGNYNEQFF
TRBV7-9	TRBJ2-3	CASSAERPPQYF
TRBV10-3	TRBJ2-7	CAISRLDSYEQYF
TRBV12-3/TRBV12-4	TRBJ2-3	CASSTGVPTDTQYF
TRBV4-3	TRBJ2-1	CASSQLGLAGNEQFF
TRBV18	TRBJ1-1	CASSPGGAGTEAFF
TRBV2	TRBJ2-7	CAIQGGRSSYEQYF
TRBV12-3/TRBV12-4	TRBJ1-5	CASSTIDRYGNQPQHF
TRBV6-5	TRBJ2-7	CASRFTPGQGHEQYF
TRBV12-3/TRBV12-4	TRBJ1-1	CASSLGRDPSGEAFF
TRBV2	TRBJ1-2	CASTGNTNYGYTF
TRBV29-1	TRBJ2-7	CSVAYPGTFYEQYF
TRBV6-5	TRBJ2-1	CASSYGGRASNEQFF
TRBV13	TRBJ2-7	CASSLKGLAYYEQYF
TRBV3-1	TRBJ2-5	CASSQGTSGEETQYF
TRBV5-1	TRBJ1-1	CASSLAAGSTEAFF
TRBV25-1	TRBJ1-2	CASTDGHANYGYTF
TRBV6-1	TRBJ2-7	CASRVSGGNEQYF
TRBV4-3	TRBJ1-1	CASSQGDRDTEAFF
TRBV7-6	TRBJ1-2	CASSLGTQGYGYTF
TRBV5-1	TRBJ2-2	CASTRTGDTGELFF
TRBV9	TRBJ2-1	CASSARSRLGYNEQFF
TRBV11-2	TRBJ1-5	CASSHGQFPQPQHF
TRBV5-1	TRBJ2-5	CASSPDTHVMETQYF
TRBV4-2	TRBJ2-3	CASSQAFGAGTDTQYF